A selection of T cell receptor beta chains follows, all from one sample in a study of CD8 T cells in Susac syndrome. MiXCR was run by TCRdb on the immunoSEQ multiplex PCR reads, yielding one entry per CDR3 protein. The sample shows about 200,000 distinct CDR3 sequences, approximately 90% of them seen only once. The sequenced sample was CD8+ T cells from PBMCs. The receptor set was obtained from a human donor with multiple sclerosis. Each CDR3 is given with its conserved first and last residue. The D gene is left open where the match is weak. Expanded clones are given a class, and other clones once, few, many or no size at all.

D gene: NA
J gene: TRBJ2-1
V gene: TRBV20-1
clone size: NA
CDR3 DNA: TGCAGTGCTAGAGATACGGATAGCTCCTACAATGAGCAGTTCTTC
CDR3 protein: CSARDTDSSYNEQFF

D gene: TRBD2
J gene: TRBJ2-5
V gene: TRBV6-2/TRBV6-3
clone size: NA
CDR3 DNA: TGTGCCAGCAGTAGCCAACCGGGACTAGCGGGAGGTCCCCTTGGAGAGACCCAGTACTTC
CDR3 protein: CASSSQPGLAGGPLGETQYF

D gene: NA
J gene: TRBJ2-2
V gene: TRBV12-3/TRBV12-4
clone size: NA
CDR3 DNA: TGTGCCACCGATAAGACCCTAGGGGCCGGGGAGCTGTTTTTT
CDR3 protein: CATDKTLGAGELFF

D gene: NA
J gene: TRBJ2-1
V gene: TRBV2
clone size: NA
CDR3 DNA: TGTGCCAGCTTATCGACGGGTTACTACAATGAGCAGTTCTTC
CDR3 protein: CASLSTGYYNEQFF

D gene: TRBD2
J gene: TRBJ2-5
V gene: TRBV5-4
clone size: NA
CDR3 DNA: TGTGCCAGCAGCTCCCGACTAGCGGAACAAGAGACCCAGTACTTC
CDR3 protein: CASSSRLAEQETQYF

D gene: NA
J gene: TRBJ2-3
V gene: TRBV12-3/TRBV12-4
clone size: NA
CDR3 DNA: TGTGCCAGCAGTTCCCAAACGGCCATAGGGTCGGGCACAGATACGCAGTATTTT
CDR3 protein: CASSSQTAIGSGTDTQYF

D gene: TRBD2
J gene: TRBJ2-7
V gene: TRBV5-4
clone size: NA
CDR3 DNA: TGTGCCAGCAGCTTGGTTGAGACTAGCGTACGGAGCTCCTACGAGCAGTACTTC
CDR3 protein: CASSLVETSVRSSYEQYF

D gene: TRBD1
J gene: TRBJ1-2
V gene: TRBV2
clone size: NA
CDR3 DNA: TGTGCCAGCAATTTCGGGACAGGGGGCACGAATGACTATGGCTACACCTTC
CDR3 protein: CASNFGTGGTNDYGYTF

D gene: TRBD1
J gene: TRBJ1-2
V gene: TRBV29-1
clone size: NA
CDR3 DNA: TGCAGCGTGCCCGGGACAGGGAACTATGGCTACACCTTC
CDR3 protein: CSVPGTGNYGYTF

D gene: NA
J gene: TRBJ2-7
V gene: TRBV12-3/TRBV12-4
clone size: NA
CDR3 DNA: TGTGCCAGCAGTTCGCGGGACAGATTCTACGAGCAGTACTTC
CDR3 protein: CASSSRDRFYEQYF

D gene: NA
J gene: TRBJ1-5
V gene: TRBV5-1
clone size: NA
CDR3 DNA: TGCGCCAGCAGCTTTGAGGGGGGGGATCAGCCCCAGCATTTT
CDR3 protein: CASSFEGGDQPQHF

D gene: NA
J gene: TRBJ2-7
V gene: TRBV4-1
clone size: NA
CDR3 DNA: TGCGCCAGCAGCCAAGTCCAAGGTTCCTCCTACGAGCAGTACTTC
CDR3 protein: CASSQVQGSSYEQYF

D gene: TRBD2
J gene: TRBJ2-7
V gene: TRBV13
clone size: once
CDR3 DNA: TGTGCCAGCAGCCTAAGCGGGAGGCGGTACGAGCAGTACTTC
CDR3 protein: CASSLSGRRYEQYF

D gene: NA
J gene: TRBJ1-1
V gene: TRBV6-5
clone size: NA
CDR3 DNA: TGTGCCAGCAGTTACGGCCCCCCGAACACTGAAGCTTTCTTT
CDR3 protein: CASSYGPPNTEAFF

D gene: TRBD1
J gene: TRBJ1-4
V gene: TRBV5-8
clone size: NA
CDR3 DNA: TGTGCCAGCAGCTTGGACAGGGGGTTAACTAATGAAAAACTGTTTTTT
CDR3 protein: CASSLDRGLTNEKLFF

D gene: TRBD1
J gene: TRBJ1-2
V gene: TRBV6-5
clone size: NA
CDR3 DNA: TGTGCCAGCAGTCCCGGCGGGACAGCTCTCTATGGCTACACCTTC
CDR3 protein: CASSPGGTALYGYTF

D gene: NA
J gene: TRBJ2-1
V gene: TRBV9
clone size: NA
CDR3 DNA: TGTGCCAGCAGCGTGGAGGGGGCAAGCTCCTACAATGAGCAGTTCTTC
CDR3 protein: CASSVEGASSYNEQFF

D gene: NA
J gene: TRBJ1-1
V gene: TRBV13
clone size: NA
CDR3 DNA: TGTGCCAGCAGCGACCGGAGTCACACTGAAGCTTTCTTT
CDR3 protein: CASSDRSHTEAFF

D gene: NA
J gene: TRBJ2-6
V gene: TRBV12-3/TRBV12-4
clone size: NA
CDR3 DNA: TGTGCCAGCAGTTTAGCCCTCCTATCGTCTGGGGCCAACGTCCTGACTTTC
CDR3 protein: CASSLALLSSGANVLTF

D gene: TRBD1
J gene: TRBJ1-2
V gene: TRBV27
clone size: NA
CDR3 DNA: TGTGCCAGCAGACCCCAGGGGGCAGGCGTCTTAGGCTACACCTTC
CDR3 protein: CASRPQGAGVLGYTF

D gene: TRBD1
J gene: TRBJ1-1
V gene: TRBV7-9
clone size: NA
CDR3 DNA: TGTGCCAGCAGCTTCAAAAACTCCGGGACAGGGGGCACTGAAGCTTTCTTT
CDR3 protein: CASSFKNSGTGGTEAFF

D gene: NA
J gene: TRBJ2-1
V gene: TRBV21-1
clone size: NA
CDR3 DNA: TGTGCCAGCAGCAGCCCGGGACAGGGTATTAATGAGCAGTTCTTC
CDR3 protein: CASSSPGQGINEQFF

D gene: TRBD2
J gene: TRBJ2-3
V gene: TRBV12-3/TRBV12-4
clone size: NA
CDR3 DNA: TGTGCCAGCAGTCCCGGGCCCCTAGCGGGGGGCACAGATACGCAGTATTTT
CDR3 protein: CASSPGPLAGGTDTQYF

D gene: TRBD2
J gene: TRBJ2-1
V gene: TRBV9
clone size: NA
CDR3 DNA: TGTGCCAGCAGTCCCGGGAGGCCCTCTAGCTCCTACAATGAGCAGTTCTTC
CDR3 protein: CASSPGRPSSSYNEQFF

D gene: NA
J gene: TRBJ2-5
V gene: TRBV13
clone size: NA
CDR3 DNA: TGTGCCAGCAGCTTAGGAGGGTTCCACGAGACCCAGTACTTC
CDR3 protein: CASSLGGFHETQYF

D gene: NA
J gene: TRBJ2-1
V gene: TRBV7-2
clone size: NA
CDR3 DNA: TGTGCCAGCAGCGCCCCCGGAAATGAGCAGTTCTTC
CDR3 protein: CASSAPGNEQFF

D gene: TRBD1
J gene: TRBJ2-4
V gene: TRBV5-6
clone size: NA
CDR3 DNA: TGTGCCAGCAGCGCTCCGGACAGGGCAAGTTTGGAAAACATTCAGTACTTC
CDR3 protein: CASSAPDRASLENIQYF

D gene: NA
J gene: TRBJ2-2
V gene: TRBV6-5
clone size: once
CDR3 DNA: TGTGCCAGCAGCCCCCCTAAGGCGGGGGAGCTGTTTTTT
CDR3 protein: CASSPPKAGELFF

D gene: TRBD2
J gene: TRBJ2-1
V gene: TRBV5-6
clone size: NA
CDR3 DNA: TGTGCCAGCAGCTTGCCGGGAGGGCCGAGTGAGCAGTTCTTC
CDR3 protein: CASSLPGGPSEQFF

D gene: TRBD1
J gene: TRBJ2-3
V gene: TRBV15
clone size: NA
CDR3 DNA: TGTGCCACCAGTCCCGGGACAGGATACACAGATACGCAGTATTTT
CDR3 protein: CATSPGTGYTDTQYF

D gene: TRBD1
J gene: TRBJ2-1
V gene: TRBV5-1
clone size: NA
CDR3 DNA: TGCGCCAGCAGCTTGAGAGGGGGCGTACCGCGGCTAGACAATGAGCAGTTCTTC
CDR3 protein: CASSLRGGVPRLDNEQFF

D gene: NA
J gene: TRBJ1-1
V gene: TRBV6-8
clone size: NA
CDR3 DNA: TGTGCCAGCAGTTACTCGCGAGGGGACCAGAGGCTGAACACTGAAGCTTTCTTT
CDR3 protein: CASSYSRGDQRLNTEAFF

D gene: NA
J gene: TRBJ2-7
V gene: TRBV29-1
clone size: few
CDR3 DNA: TGCAGCGTTGAATATGAGGCGGGCGAGCAGTACTTC
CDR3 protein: CSVEYEAGEQYF

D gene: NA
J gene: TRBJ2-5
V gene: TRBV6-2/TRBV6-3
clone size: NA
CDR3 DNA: TGTGCCAGCAGCAACGGACCGGGACTTCAAGAGACCCAGTACTTC
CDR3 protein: CASSNGPGLQETQYF

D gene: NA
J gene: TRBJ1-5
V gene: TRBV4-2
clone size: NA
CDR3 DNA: TGTGCCAGCAGCCAAGATCCCACCACCAATCAGCCCCAGCATTTT
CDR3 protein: CASSQDPTTNQPQHF

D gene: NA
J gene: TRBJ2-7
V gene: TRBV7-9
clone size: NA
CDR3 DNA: TGTGCCAGCAGCTTAAGCGACGGGAGATACGAGCAGTACTTC
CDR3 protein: CASSLSDGRYEQYF

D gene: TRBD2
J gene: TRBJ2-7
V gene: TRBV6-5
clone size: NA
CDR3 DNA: TGTGCCAGCAGTTATACTCTCCTAGCGGGAGGGAGCTCCTACGAGCAGTACTTC
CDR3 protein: CASSYTLLAGGSSYEQYF

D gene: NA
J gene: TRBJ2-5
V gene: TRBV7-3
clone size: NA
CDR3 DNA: TGTGCCAGCAGCCGCGCGAGATGGGAGACCCAGTACTTC
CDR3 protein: CASSRARWETQYF

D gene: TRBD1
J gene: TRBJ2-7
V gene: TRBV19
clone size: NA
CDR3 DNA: TGTGCCAGTAGTATACTAGGGACAGGGGAGGCCGAGCAGTACTTC
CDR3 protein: CASSILGTGEAEQYF

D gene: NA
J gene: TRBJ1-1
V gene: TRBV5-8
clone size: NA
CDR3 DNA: TGTGCCAGCAGCTTGGCTGGCGGGTACACTGAAGCTTTCTTT
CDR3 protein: CASSLAGGYTEAFF

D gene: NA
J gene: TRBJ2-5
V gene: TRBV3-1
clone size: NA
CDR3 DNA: TGTGCCAGCCGAGGAGAACAAGAGACCCAGTACTTC
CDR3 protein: CASRGEQETQYF

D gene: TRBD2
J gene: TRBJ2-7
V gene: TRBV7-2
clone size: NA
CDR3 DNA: TGTGCCAGCAGCTTTAGCGGGGTTACCTACGAGCAGTACTTC
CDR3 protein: CASSFSGVTYEQYF

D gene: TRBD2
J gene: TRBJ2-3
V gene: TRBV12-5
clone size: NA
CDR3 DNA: TGTGCTAGTGGGCCGGGACTAGCGGGAGATACGCAGTATTTT
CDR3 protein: CASGPGLAGDTQYF

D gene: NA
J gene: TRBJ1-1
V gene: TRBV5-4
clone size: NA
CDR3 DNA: TGTGCCAGCAGCTTGGTGGGGGCCGGTGAAGCTTTCTTT
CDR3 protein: CASSLVGAGEAFF

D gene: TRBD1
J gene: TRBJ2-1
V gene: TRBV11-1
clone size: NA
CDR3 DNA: TGTGCCAGCAGCTTCGTCGGGACAGGGGACAATGAGCAGTTCTTC
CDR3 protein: CASSFVGTGDNEQFF

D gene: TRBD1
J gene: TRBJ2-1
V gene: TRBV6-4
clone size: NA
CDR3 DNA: TGTGCCAGCAGTGACTCGACGAGGGGGCCGGACAATGAGCAGTTCTTC
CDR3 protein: CASSDSTRGPDNEQFF

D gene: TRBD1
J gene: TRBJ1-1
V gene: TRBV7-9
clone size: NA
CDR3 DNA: TGTGCCAGCAGCCGCGGTGACAGGGAGATGAACACTGAAGCTTTCTTT
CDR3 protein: CASSRGDREMNTEAFF

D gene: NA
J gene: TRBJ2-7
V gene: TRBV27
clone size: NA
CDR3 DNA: TGTGCCAGCAGTTGGGACACCTGTCCCCACGAGCAGTACTTC
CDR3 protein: CASSWDTCPHEQYF

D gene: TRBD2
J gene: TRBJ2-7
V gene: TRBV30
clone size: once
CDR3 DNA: TGTGCTCTAGCGGGGCGAGCTTCCTACGAGCAGTACTTC
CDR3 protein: CALAGRASYEQYF

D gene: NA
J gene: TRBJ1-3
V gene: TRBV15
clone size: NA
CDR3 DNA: TGTGCCACCACTAGGAGGACGGGGGCCTCTGGAAACACCATATATTTT
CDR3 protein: CATTRRTGASGNTIYF

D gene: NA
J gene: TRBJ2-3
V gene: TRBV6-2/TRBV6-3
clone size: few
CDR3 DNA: TGTGCCAGCAGTCCCTACGCAGATACGCAGTATTTT
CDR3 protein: CASSPYADTQYF

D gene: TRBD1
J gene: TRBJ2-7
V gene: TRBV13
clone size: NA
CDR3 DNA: TGTGCCAGCAGCTTAGGGGGTGGGACAGGGTTCTTTGTCGAGCAGTACTTC
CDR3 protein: CASSLGGGTGFFVEQYF

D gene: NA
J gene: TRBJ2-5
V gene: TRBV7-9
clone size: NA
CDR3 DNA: TGTGCCAGCAGATTAAAGGCCCAAGAGACCCAGTACTTC
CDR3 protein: CASRLKAQETQYF

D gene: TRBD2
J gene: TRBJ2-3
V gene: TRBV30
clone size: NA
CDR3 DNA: TGTGCCTGGAGTATCGGAGCGGGAGTGGGTACCTTCACAGATACGCAGTATTTT
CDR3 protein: CAWSIGAGVGTFTDTQYF